The subject of this entry is one T cell receptor beta chain. Antigen specificity is unknown. The assay was immunoSEQ multiplex PCR, and TCRdb's table has in-frame clones only and misses some. The top ten clones hold more than 1.2% of a sample with 30,000 to 35,000 clones, 80% to 85% of them seen once. CDR3 size: 12 residues. V lost 6 bases, J lost 8 bases, and 11 bases lay in between. The germline gives CDR1 LGHNT, CDR2 FRNRAP. Autoimmune disease history or systemic immunosuppression was exclusionary. This sample is part of a study of OX40 agonist ivuxolimab in advanced cancers. At the level of the study: Dose-escalation patients were diagnosed with hepatocellular carcinoma, melanoma, renal cell cancer or head and neck cancer. Eligibility admitted prior anti-PD-1, anti-PD-L1 or anti-CTLA-4 therapy; around 41% had some.

Points from the study as a whole: In the expanded peripheral T cells, antigen specificity was never determined.

The receptor was derived from an adult with an advanced solid tumor such as melanoma, head and neck, liver or kidney cancer. The rearrangement joins TRBV12-5 to TRBJ1-3, with D hard to call. The source was CD4+ or CD8+ T cells sorted from blood, collected in a trial of the OX40 agonist ivuxolimab. The CDR3 DNA is TGTGCTAGTGGCCGGCCCGAGGACACCATATATTTT. Residues: CASGRPEDTIYF.